The 15 T cell receptor beta chains given below trace back to one sample, sequenced in a study of T cells in Graves' hyperthyroidism and ophthalmopathy. Amplified TCR beta CDR3 regions derived from RNA transcripts. With the HTBI primer set, the TCR CDR3 went through a first round of RT-PCR. In TCRdb, the multiplex PCR reads were re-called with MiXCR into one record per CDR3 protein. This sample carries 450,000 to 700,000 distinct CDR3 sequences, 46% of them seen once, and the ten largest clones take roughly 20%. The specimen sequenced was peripheral blood or thyroid tissue (not recorded which). These receptors all come from an adult woman with Graves' disease, either hyperthyroidism or ophthalmopathy (not recorded which).

This clonotype occurred a few times. The genes are TRBV18 and TRBJ2-2, with 8 positions matching TRBD1. CDR1 KGHSH and CDR2 LQKENI come from the germline V gene. The ends lost 3 bases at V and 2 bases at J; junction bases unmatched: 2. The CDR3 consists of 15 residues. CDR3 sequence reads: CASSPGQANTGELFF. DNA for the CDR3: TGTGCCAGCTCACCGGGACAGGCCAACACCGGGGAGCTGTTTTTT.

The V and J genes are TRBV12-3 or TRBV12-4 and TRBJ2-5, with 8 positions matching TRBD2. Unmatched junction bases numbered 9, after V lost 5 bases and J lost 4 bases. The CDR3 sequence is 15 residues long. The CDR3 bases are TGTGCCAGCAGTGAAGGAGGAGCGGGAGCAGAGACCCAGTACTTC. Protein sequence: CASSEGGAGAETQYF.

This clonotype was detected many times. The chain combines TRBV20-1 with TRBJ2-7; 13 bases align to TRBD2. The CDR3 covers 15 residues. Germline V gene lookup returns CDR1 DFQATT and CDR2 SNEGSKA (reference sequence). V was pared by 6 bases and J by 7 bases, with 12 bases of the junction left unmatched. In nucleotides, the CDR3 is TGCAGTGCAAGGCTCGGACTAGCGGGAGAAGAAGAGCAGTACTTC. It is translated as CSARLGLAGEEEQYF.

The J gene is TRBJ2-3, the V gene TRBV13; D gene uncertain. CDR1 is PRHDT and CDR2 is FYEKMQ in the germline V gene (reference sequence). The ends were cut back, 5 bases at V and 2 bases at J, with 5 bases in the middle. The CDR3 loop spans 12 amino acids. The CDR3 region has the DNA TGTGCCAGCAGCCTGTTCACAGATACGCAGTATTTT. Translating gives CASSLFTDTQYF.

This chain links TRBV30 with TRBJ1-2; D might be TRBD1 (5 bases). The CDR3 spans 13 residues. Trimming removed 2 bases from V and 4 bases from J, with 11 bases in between. CDR1 is GTSNPN and CDR2 is SVGIG in the germline V gene (reference sequence). CDR3 DNA sequence: TGTGCCTGGAGTAAAGGGGTAATCTATGGCTACACCTTC. Amino acids: CAWSKGVIYGYTF.

The chain couples TRBV12-5 to TRBJ1-1; D is unclear. Germline V lookup: CDR1 LGHNT, CDR2 FRNRAP. The CDR3 spans 9 residues. The V and J ends lost 5 bases and 10 bases respectively, with 5 bases between them. This CDR3 is CASGLGAFF. DNA of the CDR3: TGTGCTAGTGGTCTGGGAGCTTTCTTT.

This clonotype was observed at least ten times. The chain joins TRBV3-1 to TRBJ1-2, with D possibly being TRBD1 (6 bases). The CDR3 spans 14 residues. From germline, CDR1 is LGHDT and CDR2 YNNKEL (reference sequence). Between the trimmed V and J ends, which lost 4 bases and 2 bases, there was a span of 11 bases. CDR3 residues: CASSPQGGNYGYTF. CDR3 coding DNA: TGTGCCAGCAGCCCACAGGGAGGGAACTATGGCTACACCTTC.

In this sample, this clonotype turned up many times. The genes are TRBV10-2 and TRBJ1-5, with D possibly matching TRBD1 (6 bases). Germline V gives CDR1 WSHSY, CDR2 SAAADI. The CDR3 contains 14 residues. V was shortened by 5 bases and J by 3 bases, with 11 bases between the two germline ends. As DNA, the CDR3 is TGCGCCAGCAGTCTGACAGGCTACAATCAGCCCCAGCATTTT. Translation gives CASSLTGYNQPQHF.

To note about this clonotype: Just one base apart from a much larger clone, this may be a read error. This chain uses TRBV12-3 or TRBV12-4 with TRBJ2-5; D might be TRBD1 (6 bases). With 7 bases removed from V and 2 bases from J, the gap between germline ends came to 17 bases. The CDR3 length is 15 residues. CDR3 region: CASIPTGLGQETQYF. DNA for the CDR3: TGTGCCAGCATACCTACAGGGTTGGGGCAAGAGACCCAGTACTTC.

The J gene is TRBJ2-2, the V gene TRBV5-8, with 7 bases fitting TRBD1. Germline loops: CDR1 SGHTS, CDR2 YDEGEE. J was trimmed by 5 bases and V by 5 bases; bases with no gene match: 9. This CDR3 contains 15 residues. The CDR3 DNA reads TGTGCCAGCAGACCTACAGGGGTCGGGACCGGGGAGCTGTTTTTT. The encoded protein is CASRPTGVGTGELFF.

Comment on this clonotype: Its ends do not fully match the called genes, so a read error is possible. The V gene is TRBV7-8, the J gene TRBJ1-6; no clear D gene. Germline V gene data show CDR1 as SGHVS and CDR2 as FQNEAQ. CDR3 size: 13 residues. The CDR3 sequence is CASSLIRNSPPHF. The CDR3 DNA reads as TGTGCCAGCAGCCTCATCCGAAATTCACCCCCCCACTTT.

CDR3 bases: TGCAGCGGAGGGAATTTTGGGGCCGGGGAGCTGTTTTTT. As protein: CSGGNFGAGELFF. This rearrangement joins TRBV29-1 to TRBJ2-2, with D perhaps TRBD2 (5 bases). The CDR3 contains 13 residues. Germline V gives CDR1 SQVTM, CDR2 ANQGSEA. Trimming removed 7 bases from V and 6 bases from J, with 15 bases in between.

In its sample, this clonotype was seen many times. The genes are TRBV6-5 and TRBJ2-7; the match to TRBD1 covers 9 bases. The length of the CDR3 is 15 residues. V dropped 5 bases and J dropped 3; count of bases not matched to a gene: 8. The germline V gene encodes CDR1 MNHEY and CDR2 SVGAGI. The CDR3 DNA is TGTGCCAGCAGTCGATACAGGGGGCGGCTCTACGAGCAGTACTTC. This sequence encodes CASSRYRGRLYEQYF.

This chain links TRBV11-2 with TRBJ2-7; D gene ambiguous. Per germline, CDR1 SGHAT and CDR2 FQNNGV. Trimming shortened V by 4 bases and J by 3 bases, and 16 bases separated the two germline ends. The CDR3 runs 15 residues. The CDR3 coding sequence is TGTGCCAGCAGCTCCCCGTTGACACCGAACTACGAGCAGTACTTC. Amino acid sequence: CASSSPLTPNYEQYF.

The rearrangement links TRBV11-2 to TRBJ2-2, with TRBD2 as a possible D gene (6 bases). Germline CDR1 is SGHAT and CDR2 is FQNNGV. V was shortened by 7 bases and J by 11 bases, with 26 bases between the two germline ends. The CDR3 has 16 amino acids. Written as DNA, the CDR3 is TGTGCCAGCAACTCCCGGGCCAGCGCGGGGTGGGACGAGCTGTTTTTT. Translated: CASNSRASAGWDELFF.